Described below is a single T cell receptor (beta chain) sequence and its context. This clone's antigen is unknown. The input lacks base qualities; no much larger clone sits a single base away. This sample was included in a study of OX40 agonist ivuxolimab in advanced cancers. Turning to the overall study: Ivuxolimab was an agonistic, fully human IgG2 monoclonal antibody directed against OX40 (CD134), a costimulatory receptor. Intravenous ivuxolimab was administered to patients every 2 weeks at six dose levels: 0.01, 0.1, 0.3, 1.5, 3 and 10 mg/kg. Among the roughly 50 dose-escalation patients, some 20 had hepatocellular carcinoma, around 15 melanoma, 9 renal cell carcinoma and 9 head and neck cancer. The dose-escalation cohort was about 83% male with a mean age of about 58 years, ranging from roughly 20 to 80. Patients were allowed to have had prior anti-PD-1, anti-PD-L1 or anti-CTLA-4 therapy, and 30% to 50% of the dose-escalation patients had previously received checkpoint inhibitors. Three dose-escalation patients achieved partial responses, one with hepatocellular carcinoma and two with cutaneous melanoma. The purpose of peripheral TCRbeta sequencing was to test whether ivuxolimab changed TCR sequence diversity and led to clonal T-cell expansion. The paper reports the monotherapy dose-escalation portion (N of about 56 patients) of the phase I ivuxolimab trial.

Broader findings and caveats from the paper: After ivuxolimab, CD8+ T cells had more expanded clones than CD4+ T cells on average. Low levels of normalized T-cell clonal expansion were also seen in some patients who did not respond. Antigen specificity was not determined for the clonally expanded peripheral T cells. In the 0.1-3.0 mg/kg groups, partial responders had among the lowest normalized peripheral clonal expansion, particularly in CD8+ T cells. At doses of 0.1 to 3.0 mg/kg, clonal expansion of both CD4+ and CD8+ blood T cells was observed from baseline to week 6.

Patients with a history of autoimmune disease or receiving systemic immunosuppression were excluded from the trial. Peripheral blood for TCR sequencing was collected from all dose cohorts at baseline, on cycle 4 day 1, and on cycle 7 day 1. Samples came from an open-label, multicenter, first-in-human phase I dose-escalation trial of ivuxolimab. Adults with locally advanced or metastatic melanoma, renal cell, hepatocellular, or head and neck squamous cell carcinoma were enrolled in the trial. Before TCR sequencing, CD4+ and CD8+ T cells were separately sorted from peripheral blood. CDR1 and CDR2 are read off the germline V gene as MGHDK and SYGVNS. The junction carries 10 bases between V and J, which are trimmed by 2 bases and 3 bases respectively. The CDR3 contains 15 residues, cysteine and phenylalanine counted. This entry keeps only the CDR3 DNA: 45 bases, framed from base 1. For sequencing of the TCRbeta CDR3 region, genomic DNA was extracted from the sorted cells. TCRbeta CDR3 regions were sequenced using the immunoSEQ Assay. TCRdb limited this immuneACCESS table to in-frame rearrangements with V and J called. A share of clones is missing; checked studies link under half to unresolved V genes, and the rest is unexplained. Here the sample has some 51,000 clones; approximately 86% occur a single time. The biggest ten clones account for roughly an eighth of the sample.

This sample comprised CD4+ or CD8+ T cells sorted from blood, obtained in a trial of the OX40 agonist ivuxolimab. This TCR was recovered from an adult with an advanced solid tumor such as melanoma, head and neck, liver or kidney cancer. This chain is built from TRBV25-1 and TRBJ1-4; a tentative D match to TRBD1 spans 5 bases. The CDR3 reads CASSEQGVPNEKLFF. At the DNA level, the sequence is TGTGCCAGCAGTGAACAGGGCGTACCTAATGAAAAACTGTTTTTT.